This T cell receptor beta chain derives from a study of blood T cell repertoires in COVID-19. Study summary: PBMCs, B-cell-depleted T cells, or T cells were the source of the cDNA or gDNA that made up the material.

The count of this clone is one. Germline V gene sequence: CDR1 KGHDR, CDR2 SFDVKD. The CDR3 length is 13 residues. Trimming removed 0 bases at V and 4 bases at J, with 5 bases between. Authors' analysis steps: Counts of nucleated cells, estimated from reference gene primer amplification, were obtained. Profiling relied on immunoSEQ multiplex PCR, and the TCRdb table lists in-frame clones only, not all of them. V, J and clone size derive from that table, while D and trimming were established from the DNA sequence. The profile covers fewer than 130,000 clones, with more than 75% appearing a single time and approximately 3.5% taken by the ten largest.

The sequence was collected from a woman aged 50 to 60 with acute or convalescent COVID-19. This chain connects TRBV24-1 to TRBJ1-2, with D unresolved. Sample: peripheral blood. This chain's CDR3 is CATSDLLGYGYTF. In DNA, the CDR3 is TGTGCCACCAGTGATTTGCTCGGCTATGGCTACACCTTC.